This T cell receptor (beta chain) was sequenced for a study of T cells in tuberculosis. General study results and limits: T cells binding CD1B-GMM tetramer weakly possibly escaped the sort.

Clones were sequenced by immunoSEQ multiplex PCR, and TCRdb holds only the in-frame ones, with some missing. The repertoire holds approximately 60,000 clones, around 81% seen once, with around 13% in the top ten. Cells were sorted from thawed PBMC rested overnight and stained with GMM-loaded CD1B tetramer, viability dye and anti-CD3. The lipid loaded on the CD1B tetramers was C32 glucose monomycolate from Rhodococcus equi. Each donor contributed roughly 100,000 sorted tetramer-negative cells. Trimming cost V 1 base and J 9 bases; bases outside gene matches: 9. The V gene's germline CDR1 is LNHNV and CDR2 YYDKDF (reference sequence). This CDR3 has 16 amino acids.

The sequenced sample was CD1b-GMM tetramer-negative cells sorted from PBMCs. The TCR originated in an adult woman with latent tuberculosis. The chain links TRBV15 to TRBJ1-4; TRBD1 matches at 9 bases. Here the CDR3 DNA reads TGTGCCACCAGCAGAGGGGGCGGACAGGGGATTAAAAAACTGTTTTTT. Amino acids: CATSRGGGQGIKKLFF.